Listed below are T cell receptor beta chains from one sample, sequenced in a study of cytomegalovirus exposure and HLA in healthy donors. Assay used: immunoSEQ multiplex PCR; TCRdb lists only in-frame clones, some missing. The data show fewer than 140,000 clones, with approximately 82% seen just once and around 2.5% held by the top ten. The sequenced sample was PBMCs. All receptors derive from a man in his forties or fifties in good health and CMV-seronegative. CDR3s include the opening cysteine and the closing phenylalanine or tryptophan. D genes are given only for firm matches. The size field is filled for only some rows; it gives once, few, many or a size class.

v_gene	abundance	d_gene	j_gene	CDR3nt	CDR3aa
TRBV7-2	.	.	TRBJ1-1	TGTGCCAGCAGCTTAAGAAGGGGCGGGGGGGCTTTCTTT	CASSLRRGGGAFF
TRBV7-9	.	.	TRBJ1-2	TGTGCCAGCAGCGAAACACGGGACTATGGCTACACCTTC	CASSETRDYGYTF
TRBV6-5	few	.	TRBJ1-1	TGTGCCAGCAGCCCCAGGGGCCGAGGGAACACTGAAGCTTTCTTT	CASSPRGRGNTEAFF
TRBV5-5	.	.	TRBJ2-1	TGTGCCAGCAGCTCACGGGCAGGGGCAAGCTACAATGAGCAGTTCTTC	CASSSRAGASYNEQFF
TRBV7-9	.	.	TRBJ2-1	TGTGCCAGCAGCCACGCCGGGGGTTGGTGTCAGGAGCAGTTCTTC	CASSHAGGWCQEQFF
TRBV12-5	.	TRBD2	TRBJ2-2	TGTGCTAGTGGCCTGGGACTATTGGGGACCGGGGAGCTGTTTTTT	CASGLGLLGTGELFF
TRBV7-9	.	.	TRBJ1-2	TGTGCCAGCAGCTTAGGCCAGGGTTATGGCTACACCTTC	CASSLGQGYGYTF
TRBV5-1	.	TRBD2	TRBJ2-3	TGCGCCAGCAGCTTGGTCCCAAGCGGGGATAGAGATACGCAGTATTTT	CASSLVPSGDRDTQYF
TRBV5-6	.	TRBD2	TRBJ2-5	TGTGCCAGCAGCTTGGCTAGGGCTAGCGGCCTTCAAGAGACCCAGTACTTC	CASSLARASGLQETQYF
TRBV2	few	TRBD2	TRBJ2-3	TGTGCCAGCAGCCTTTACGCCGGGACTAGCGGGGGGGATACGCAGTATTTT	CASSLYAGTSGGDTQYF